Below are 12 T cell receptor beta chains sequenced from a single sample in a study of beta chain features in type 1 diabetes. The entirety of the isolated RNA underwent reverse transcription, so expressed TCRB transcripts were sequenced. Profiled with immunoSEQ multiplex PCR; TCRdb holds only in-frame clones, not every one. The sample contains about 370,000 clones, approximately 16% of which appear only once. The sequencing sample was made of naive CD4+ T cells from blood. These receptors originate from a woman aged 18 to 35 in good health.

The chain is built from TRBV6-5 and TRBJ1-2; perhaps TRBD1 as D (5 bases). CDR1 is MNHEY and CDR2 is SVGAGI in the germline V gene. V gave up 4 bases and J gave up 4 bases, with 7 bases separating them. CDR3 length: 12 residues. CDR3 protein: CASSSGGYGYTF. The CDR3 DNA reads as TGTGCCAGCAGTTCGGGGGGCTATGGCTACACCTTC.

This chain joins TRBV23-1 and TRBJ2-6, with TRBD1 as a possible D gene (5 bases). TRBV23-1 belongs to the ORF category, with a function that is uncertain. This CDR3 region has 17 residues. The V end was cut by 4 bases, the J end by 2 bases, with 15 bases between. This CDR3 is CASSRGQGVPGANVLTF. CDR3 nucleotides: TGCGCCAGCAGTCGGGGCCAAGGGGTGCCTGGGGCCAACGTCCTGACTTTC.

This clone came up a few times. V gene TRBV30 combines with J gene TRBJ2-7; the match to TRBD2 covers 14 bases. Germline CDR1 GTSNPN, CDR2 SVGIG (reference sequence). With 6 bases clipped from V and 3 bases from J, the junction kept 16 bases outside the gene matches. The CDR3 runs to 18 residues. This CDR3 is CACHRGLAGASRGYEQYF. The CDR3 DNA reads as TGTGCCTGCCATAGGGGACTAGCGGGAGCCTCGAGGGGCTACGAGCAGTACTTC. The variable domain in full, completed from reference TRBV30 and TRBJ2-7, reads SQTIHQWPATLVQPVGSPLSLECTVEGTSNPNLYWYRQAAGRGLQLLFYSVGIGQISSEVPQNLSASRPQDRQFILSSKKLLLSDSGFYLCACHRGLAGASRGYEQYFGPGTRLTVT.

The chain is built from TRBV27 and TRBJ1-1, with D possibly matching TRBD1 (6 bases). CDR3 length: 14 amino acids. Trimming cost V 7 bases and J 5 bases, with 17 bases left between them. Germline V gene sequence: CDR1 MNHEY, CDR2 SMNVEV (reference sequence). The CDR3 DNA sequence: TGTGCCAGCAACGCTGCCTCAGGGGTAACTGAAGCTTTCTTT. It specifies CASNAASGVTEAFF.

This chain uses TRBV4-1 with TRBJ2-5; 14 bases map to TRBD2. Per the germline V gene, CDR1 is MGHRA and CDR2 is YSYEKL. Trimming cost V 1 base and J 4 bases; bases outside gene matches: 2. The CDR3 runs 16 residues. CDR3 nucleotide sequence: TGCGCCAGCAGCCAAGCCGGGACTAGCGGGAGAGAGACCCAGTACTTC. Its translation: CASSQAGTSGRETQYF.

The table lists this clone with a few counts. This sequence joins TRBV30 and TRBJ2-1; no clear D gene. This CDR3 comprises 14 residues. Trimming shortened V by 6 bases and J by 0 bases, and 12 bases separated the two germline ends. Germline V gene data show CDR1 as GTSNPN and CDR2 as SVGIG (reference sequence). The CDR3 is CACTHSSSYNEQFF. The CDR3 coding sequence is TGTGCCTGTACCCACAGCAGCTCCTACAATGAGCAGTTCTTC.

The rearrangement joins TRBV13 to TRBJ1-5, with unresolved D. Germline CDR1 reads PRHDT; CDR2 reads FYEKMQ (reference sequence). Trimming cost V 5 bases and J 0 bases, with 11 bases left between them. This CDR3 spans 15 amino acids. Written as DNA, the CDR3 is TGTGCCAGCAGCCGACGGGGTTATAGCAATCAGCCCCAGCATTTT. Translation: CASSRRGYSNQPQHF.

This clone turned up a few times. The rearrangement joins TRBV28 to TRBJ2-3; TRBD2 might be the D (6 bases). Trimming pared 7 bases from V and 8 bases from J, leaving 10 bases between. This CDR3 region has 11 residues. Germline CDR1 reads MDHEN; CDR2 reads SYDVKM. CDR3 sequence reads: CASTSEGTQYF. CDR3 nucleotides: TGTGCCAGCACCTCGGAGGGTACGCAGTATTTT.

This chain joins TRBV11-2 and TRBJ2-3; 15 bases map to TRBD2. CDR1 is SGHAT and CDR2 is FQNNGV in the germline V gene. The CDR3 is 18 amino acids. The J segment lost 0 bases and the V segment lost 5 bases, leaving 6 bases of the junction unmatched. The CDR3 region has the DNA TGTGCCAGCAGCGACGGGACTAGCGGGAGGCCTAGCACAGATACGCAGTATTTT. As protein: CASSDGTSGRPSTDTQYF.

This clone was seen only a few times. The chain has TRBV30 and TRBJ1-5, with 12 bases aligning to TRBD1. The CDR3 is 15 amino acids. Trimming cost V 3 bases and J 7 bases; bases outside gene matches: 7. CDR1 and CDR2 from the germline V gene are GTSNPN and SVGIG (reference sequence). The CDR3 DNA reads as TGTGCCTGGAGATCCGGGACAGGGGGCCGGCAGCCCCAGCATTTT. This gives the protein CAWRSGTGGRQPQHF.

The V gene is TRBV4-1, the J gene TRBJ2-5; TRBD2 is a possible D gene (5 bases). The germline CDR1 and CDR2 sequences are MGHRA and YSYEKL. CDR3 length equals 15 residues. Trimming stripped 3 bases from V and 3 bases from J, with 14 bases between. DNA for the CDR3: TGCGCCAGCAGCCACATCAGAGGGAGCAAAGAGACCCAGTACTTC. Residues: CASSHIRGSKETQYF.

In its sample, this clone was seen a few times. The chain joins TRBV28 to TRBJ2-5, with D tentatively TRBD2 (6 bases). V shed 5 bases and J shed 6 bases, with 22 bases lying between them. This CDR3 is 16 amino acids long. The germline CDR1 and CDR2 sequences are MDHEN and SYDVKM. The CDR3 is CASSPAFGGRSKTQYF. The CDR3 region has the DNA TGTGCCAGCAGTCCCGCCTTTGGGGGGAGGTCGAAGACCCAGTACTTC. The full variable domain, completed using reference TRBV28 and TRBJ2-5, is DVKVTQSSRYLVKRTGEKVFLECVQDMDHENMFWYRQDPGLGLRLIYFSYDVKMKEKGDIPEGYSVSREKKERFSLILESASTNQTSMYLCASSPAFGGRSKTQYFGPGTRLLVL.